A selection of T cell receptor beta chains follows, all from one sample in a study of blood T cell repertoires in COVID-19. Data came from immunoSEQ multiplex PCR; TCRdb stores just in-frame clones and leaves some out. Of over 150,000 clones in the sample, over 75% were seen once. Specimen: peripheral blood. Receptor source: a man aged 45 to 65 with COVID-19, enrolled during active disease. Both conserved end residues are part of each CDR3. D genes are given only for firm matches. The size of a clone is reported for some rows only, either as once, few or many, or as a class for expanded clones.

abundance	v_gene	d_gene	j_gene	CDR3nt	CDR3aa
NA	TRBV3-1/TRBV3-2	NA	TRBJ1-1	TGTGCCAGCAGCCAAGGGGGGAGGGAGAACACTGAAGCTTTCTTT	CASSQGGRENTEAFF
once	TRBV6-5	NA	TRBJ2-1	TGTGCCAGCAGTTACTCACTGACTAGTTCAAGTAAGTTCTTC	CASSYSLTSSSKFF
NA	TRBV7-9	NA	TRBJ1-5	TGTGCCAGCAGCTTAACAGAGAATCAGCCCCAGCATTTT	CASSLTENQPQHF
NA	TRBV24-1	TRBD1	TRBJ1-1	TGTGCCACCGAAAACAGGGGTGGGACTGAAGCTTTCTTT	CATENRGGTEAFF
NA	TRBV2	NA	TRBJ2-5	TGTGCCAGCAGTGAAAGGGGGTGGCAAGAGACCCAGTACTTC	CASSERGWQETQYF
once	TRBV5-6	NA	TRBJ2-2	TGTGCCAGCAGCTCACCCCGTGGGGGGACGGACACCGGGGAGCTGTTTTTT	CASSSPRGGTDTGELFF
NA	TRBV29-1	TRBD1	TRBJ1-2	TGCAGCGTTCAACCGGGACAGAACTATGGCTACACCTTC	CSVQPGQNYGYTF
NA	TRBV28	NA	TRBJ2-7	TGTGCCAGCAGTGAGATCCACAGGGTTCCCGAGCAGTACTTC	CASSEIHRVPEQYF
NA	TRBV5-6	TRBD1	TRBJ2-7	TGTGCCAGCAGCCCGGACAGGGTCAACGAGCAGTACTTC	CASSPDRVNEQYF
NA	TRBV5-1	TRBD1	TRBJ1-2	TGCGCCAGCAGCTTGGAAGGGGGCAGCTATGGCTACACCTTC	CASSLEGGSYGYTF
NA	TRBV30	TRBD1	TRBJ1-4	TGTGCCTGGAGTGCGCGACAGGGGGCTGATGAAAAACTGTTTTTT	CAWSARQGADEKLFF
once	TRBV27	NA	TRBJ2-4	TGTGCCAGCAGTTTGGCAGGGGTGAACATTCAGTACTTC	CASSLAGVNIQYF
few	TRBV5-6	NA	TRBJ1-6	TGTGCCAGCAGCTTGGAGGGGACAAATTCACCCCTCCACTTT	CASSLEGTNSPLHF
few	TRBV15	NA	TRBJ2-2	TGTGCCACCAGCAGAGATCTACCCGGGGAGCTGTTTTTT	CATSRDLPGELFF
NA	TRBV9	NA	TRBJ1-6	TGTGCCAGCAGCAAATTCCAGAATTCACCCCTCCACTTT	CASSKFQNSPLHF
NA	TRBV28	TRBD1	TRBJ1-6	TGTGCCAGCAGTTTTAGGGGACAGGATAATTCACCCCTCCACTTT	CASSFRGQDNSPLHF
NA	TRBV6-5	NA	TRBJ1-1	TGTGCCAGCACCCGACGGGGGGCTAGGAACACTGAAGCTTTCTTT	CASTRRGARNTEAFF
NA	TRBV19	NA	TRBJ2-5	TGTGCCAGTAGCCCGACAAGTACCCAAGAGACCCAGTACTTC	CASSPTSTQETQYF
NA	TRBV9	TRBD2	TRBJ2-2	TGTGCCAGCAGCCCAATCTTCGGGACTAGCGGGACGACCGGGGAGCTGTTTTTT	CASSPIFGTSGTTGELFF
NA	TRBV29-1	NA	TRBJ1-1	TGCAGCGTTGATCTGTGGGGGATCGGGGGGCAAATTTACACTGAAGCTTTCTTT	CSVDLWGIGGQIYTEAFF
NA	TRBV6-6	NA	TRBJ2-2	TGTGCCAGCTCGGGGGGCCCCGGGGAGCTGTTTTTT	CASSGGPGELFF
NA	TRBV29-1	NA	TRBJ2-7	TGCAGCGTTGAGGGGGGCTACGAGCAGTACTTC	CSVEGGYEQYF
NA	TRBV6-4	TRBD1	TRBJ1-1	TGTGCCAGCAGTGAGGCAGGGGGTACGAACACTGAAGCTTTCTTT	CASSEAGGTNTEAFF
NA	TRBV15	TRBD1	TRBJ1-1	TGTGCCACCAGCACTTACCGGGACAGGAACACTGAAGCTTTCTTT	CATSTYRDRNTEAFF
NA	TRBV10-1	NA	TRBJ2-1	TGCGCCAGCAGTGTAGCGGCGGGTAGTACCTACAATGAGCAGTTCTTC	CASSVAAGSTYNEQFF
NA	TRBV3-1/TRBV3-2	NA	TRBJ1-5	TGTGCCAGCAGCCAAGGAAACAGAAATAGCAATCAGCCCCAGCATTTT	CASSQGNRNSNQPQHF
NA	TRBV10-3	NA	TRBJ1-5	TGTGCCATCAGCGCCGACACAAATCAGCCCCAGCATTTT	CAISADTNQPQHF
NA	TRBV5-4	NA	TRBJ2-6	TGTGCCAGCAGCCCCATGGGGGGTTCTGGGGCCAACGTCCTGACTTTC	CASSPMGGSGANVLTF
NA	TRBV27	NA	TRBJ1-4	TGTGCCAGCAGTTTCCAACAGGGTGGCGAAAAACTGTTTTTT	CASSFQQGGEKLFF
NA	TRBV28	TRBD1	TRBJ1-6	TGTGCCAGCAGGAAGACAGGGTCTTATAACCTCCACTTT	CASRKTGSYNLHF
NA	TRBV24-1	NA	TRBJ1-3	TGTGCCACCAGTGATCCAGGGGCCTCTGGAAACACCATATATTTT	CATSDPGASGNTIYF
NA	TRBV4-2	NA	TRBJ1-5	TGTGCCAGCAGCCAACCCGGCAGGGGTAGCAATCAGCCCCAGCATTTT	CASSQPGRGSNQPQHF
NA	TRBV7-9	TRBD1	TRBJ2-7	TGTGCCAGCAGCCTACGATCTCAAGAGACAGGGGGCTACGAGCAGTACTTC	CASSLRSQETGGYEQYF
NA	TRBV27	NA	TRBJ1-1	TGTGCCAGCAGTTTAACGTTGAACACCGAAGCTTTCTTT	CASSLTLNTEAFF
NA	TRBV11-2	NA	TRBJ2-7	TGTGCCAGCAGCTTAGATCGCCGCCAGTCCTACGAGCAGTACTTC	CASSLDRRQSYEQYF
NA	TRBV6-1	TRBD1	TRBJ1-2	TGTGCCAGCAGAACCGGACAGGGGAACTATGGCTACACCTTC	CASRTGQGNYGYTF
NA	TRBV6-1	NA	TRBJ1-4	TGTGCCAGCAGTGAATTCCGAGGGCTGGATGAAAAACTGTTTTTT	CASSEFRGLDEKLFF
NA	TRBV5-1	TRBD1	TRBJ1-4	TGCGCCAGCAGCAGCGGACAGGGAGGAAATGAAAAACTGTTTTTT	CASSSGQGGNEKLFF
few	TRBV5-3	TRBD1	TRBJ2-7	TGTGCCAGAAGCTTCTCCGGGACAGGGGGCGCCGCCTACGAGCAGTACTTC	CARSFSGTGGAAYEQYF
NA	TRBV27	NA	TRBJ2-2	TGTGCCAGCAGTTTCGCGGGTTACGCCGGGGAGCTGTTTTTT	CASSFAGYAGELFF
once	TRBV28	NA	TRBJ2-4	TGTGCCAGCAGCCCCACCAGAAACATTCAGTACTTC	CASSPTRNIQYF
NA	TRBV5-1	TRBD2	TRBJ2-7	TGCGCCAGCAGCTTACTAGCGGGAACCTACGAGCAGTACTTC	CASSLLAGTYEQYF
NA	TRBV2	TRBD2	TRBJ2-7	TGTGCCAGCAGTGACGGGACTAGCAGCTCCTACGAGCAGTACTTC	CASSDGTSSSYEQYF
NA	TRBV25-1	TRBD1	TRBJ1-1	TGTGCCACCCAGGGGGGATCGGGCACTGAAGCTTTCTTT	CATQGGSGTEAFF
NA	TRBV6-5	TRBD2	TRBJ2-1	TGTGCCAGCAGACTCGGGACTAGCGGGTACAATGAGCAGTTCTTC	CASRLGTSGYNEQFF
NA	TRBV3-1/TRBV3-2	NA	TRBJ1-2	TGTGCCAGCAGCCTCAGGGCGTATGGCTACACCTTC	CASSLRAYGYTF
NA	TRBV4-1	TRBD1	TRBJ2-3	TGCGCCAGCAGCCCACAGGGGGAGGGCACAGATACGCAGTATTTT	CASSPQGEGTDTQYF
NA	TRBV14	TRBD2	TRBJ2-3	TGTGCCAGCAGCGATCGGGGGGGTTATAGAGATACGCAGTATTTT	CASSDRGGYRDTQYF
NA	TRBV5-1	TRBD1	TRBJ2-1	TGCGCCAGCAGCTTCCGCAAGAATGGACCCGGGACAGGGGGAGGAGAGCAGTTCTTC	CASSFRKNGPGTGGGEQFF
once	TRBV19	NA	TRBJ2-3	TGTGCCAGTAGGCCGGGAGAAGGTACAGATACGCAGTATTTT	CASRPGEGTDTQYF
NA	TRBV9	NA	TRBJ2-3	TGTGCCAGCAGCGTAAGAGGTGCCACAGATACGCAGTATTTT	CASSVRGATDTQYF
once	TRBV30	NA	TRBJ2-5	TGTGCCTGGAGTGGTGGCAGTCAAGAGACCCAGTACTTC	CAWSGGSQETQYF
NA	TRBV11-3	NA	TRBJ2-2	TGTGCCAGCAGCTTAGGACGTTTGGGGCAGGGGAACACCGGGGAGCTGTTTTTT	CASSLGRLGQGNTGELFF
NA	TRBV6-6	NA	TRBJ1-6	TGTGCCAGCAAGGTACAGGGTAATTCACCCCTCCACTTT	CASKVQGNSPLHF
once	TRBV7-2	TRBD2	TRBJ2-1	TGTGCCAGCAGCCGTCAAAGCGGGAACTCCTACAATGAGCAGTTCTTC	CASSRQSGNSYNEQFF
NA	TRBV24-1	TRBD1	TRBJ2-5	TGTGCCACCAGTGCCTTCCGGGTTGGAGACAGGGGGCAAGAGACCCAGTACTTC	CATSAFRVGDRGQETQYF
NA	TRBV19	NA	TRBJ2-7	TGTGCCAGTAGAAAGACCGGGACAAAGTACGAGCAGTACTTC	CASRKTGTKYEQYF
few	TRBV27	NA	TRBJ1-1	TGTGCCAGCAGTGGACAAGAGTACACTGAAGCTTTCTTT	CASSGQEYTEAFF
NA	TRBV4-2	NA	TRBJ2-2	TGTGCCAGCAGCCAAGAGGGGGCCACCGGGGAGCTGTTTTTT	CASSQEGATGELFF